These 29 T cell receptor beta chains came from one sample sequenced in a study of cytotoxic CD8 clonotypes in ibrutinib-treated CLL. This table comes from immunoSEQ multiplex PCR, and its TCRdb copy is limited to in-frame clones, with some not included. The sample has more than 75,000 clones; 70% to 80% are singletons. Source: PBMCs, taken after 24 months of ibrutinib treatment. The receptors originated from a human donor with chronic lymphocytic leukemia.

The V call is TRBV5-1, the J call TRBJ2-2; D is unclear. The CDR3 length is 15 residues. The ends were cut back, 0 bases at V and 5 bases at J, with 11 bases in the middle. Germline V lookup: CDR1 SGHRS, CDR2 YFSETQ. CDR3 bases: TGCGCCAGCAGCTTGGCGCAGGTGAATACCGGGGAGCTGTTTTTT. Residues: CASSLAQVNTGELFF.

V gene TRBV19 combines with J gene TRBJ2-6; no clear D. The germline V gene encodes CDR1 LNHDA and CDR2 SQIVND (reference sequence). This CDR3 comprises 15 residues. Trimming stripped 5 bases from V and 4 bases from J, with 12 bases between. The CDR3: CASSSIEAGANVLTF. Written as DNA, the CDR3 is TGTGCCAGTAGTTCTATTGAAGCCGGGGCCAACGTCCTGACTTTC.

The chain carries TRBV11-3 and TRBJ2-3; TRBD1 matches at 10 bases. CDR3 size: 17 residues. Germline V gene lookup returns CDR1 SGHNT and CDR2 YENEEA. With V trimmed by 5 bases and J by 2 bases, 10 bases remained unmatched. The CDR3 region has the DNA TGTGCCAGCAGCAACAAGATCGGGACAGGGGTCACAGATACGCAGTATTTT. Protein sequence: CASSNKIGTGVTDTQYF.

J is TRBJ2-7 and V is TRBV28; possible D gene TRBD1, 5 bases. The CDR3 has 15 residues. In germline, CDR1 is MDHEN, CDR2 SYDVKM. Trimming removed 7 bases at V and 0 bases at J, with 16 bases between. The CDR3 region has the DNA TGTGCCAGCACCCTAACGACAGAGAGCTCCTACGAGCAGTACTTC. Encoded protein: CASTLTTESSYEQYF.

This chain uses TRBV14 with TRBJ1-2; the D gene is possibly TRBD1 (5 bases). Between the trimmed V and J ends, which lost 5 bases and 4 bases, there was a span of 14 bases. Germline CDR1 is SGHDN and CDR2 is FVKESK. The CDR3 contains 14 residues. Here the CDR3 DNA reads TGTGCCAGCAGCAAGGGAGCCGGGGGCTATGGCTACACCTTC. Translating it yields CASSKGAGGYGYTF.

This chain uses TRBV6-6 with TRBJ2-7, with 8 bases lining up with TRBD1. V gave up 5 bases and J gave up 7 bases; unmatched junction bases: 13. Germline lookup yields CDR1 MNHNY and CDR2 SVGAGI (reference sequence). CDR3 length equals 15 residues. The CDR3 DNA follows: TGTGCCAGCAGTCCCCGTGCAGGGGGCGCGGGGGAGCAGTACTTC. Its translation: CASSPRAGGAGEQYF.

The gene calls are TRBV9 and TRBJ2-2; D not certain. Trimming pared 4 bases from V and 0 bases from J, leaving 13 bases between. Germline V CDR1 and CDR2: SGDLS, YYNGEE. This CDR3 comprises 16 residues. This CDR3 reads CASSPYILANTGELFF. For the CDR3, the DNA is TGTGCCAGCAGCCCATATATCCTAGCGAACACCGGGGAGCTGTTTTTT.

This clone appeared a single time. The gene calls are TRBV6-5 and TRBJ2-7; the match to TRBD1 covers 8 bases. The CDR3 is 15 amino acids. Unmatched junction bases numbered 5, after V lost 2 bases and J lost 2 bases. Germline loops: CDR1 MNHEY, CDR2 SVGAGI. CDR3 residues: CASSYTGQATYEQYF. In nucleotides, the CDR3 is TGTGCCAGCAGTTACACGGGACAGGCTACCTACGAGCAGTACTTC.

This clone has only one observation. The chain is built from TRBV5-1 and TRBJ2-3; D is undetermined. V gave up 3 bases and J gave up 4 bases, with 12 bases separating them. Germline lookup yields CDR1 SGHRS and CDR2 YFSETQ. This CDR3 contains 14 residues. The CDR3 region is CASSSLVVPDTQYF. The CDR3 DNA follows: TGCGCCAGCAGCTCCCTAGTGGTTCCAGATACGCAGTATTTT.

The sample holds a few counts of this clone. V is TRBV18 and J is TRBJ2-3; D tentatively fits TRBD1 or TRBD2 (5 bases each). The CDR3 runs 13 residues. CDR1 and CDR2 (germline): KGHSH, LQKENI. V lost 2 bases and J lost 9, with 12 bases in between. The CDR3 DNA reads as TGTGCCAGCTCACCATCCGGGACCCTAACGCAGTATTTT. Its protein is CASSPSGTLTQYF. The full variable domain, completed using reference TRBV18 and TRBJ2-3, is NAGVMQNPRHLVRRRGQEARLRCSPMKGHSHVYWYRQLPEEGLKFMVYLQKENIIDESGMPKERFSAEFPKEGPSILRIQQVVRGDSAAYFCASSPSGTLTQYFGPGTRLTVL.

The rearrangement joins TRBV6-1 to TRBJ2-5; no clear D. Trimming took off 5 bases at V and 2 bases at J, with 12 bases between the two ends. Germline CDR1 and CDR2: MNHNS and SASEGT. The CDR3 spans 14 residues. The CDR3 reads CASSFTNSQETQYF. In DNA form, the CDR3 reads TGTGCCAGCAGTTTTACAAATTCACAAGAGACCCAGTACTTC.

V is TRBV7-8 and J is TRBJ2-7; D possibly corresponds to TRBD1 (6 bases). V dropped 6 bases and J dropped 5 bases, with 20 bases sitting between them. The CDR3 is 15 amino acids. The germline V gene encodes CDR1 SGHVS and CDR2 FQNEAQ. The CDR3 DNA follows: TGTGCCAGCAGTGTAAAGCTGGGCAGGGGTGACGAGCAGTACTTC. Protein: CASSVKLGRGDEQYF.

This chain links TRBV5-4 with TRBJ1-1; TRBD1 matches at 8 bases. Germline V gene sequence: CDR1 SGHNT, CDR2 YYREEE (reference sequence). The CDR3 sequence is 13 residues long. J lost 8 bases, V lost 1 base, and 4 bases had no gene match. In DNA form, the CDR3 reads TGTGCCAGCAGCTTGCAGGGGGCGAAGGAAGCTTTCTTT. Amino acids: CASSLQGAKEAFF.

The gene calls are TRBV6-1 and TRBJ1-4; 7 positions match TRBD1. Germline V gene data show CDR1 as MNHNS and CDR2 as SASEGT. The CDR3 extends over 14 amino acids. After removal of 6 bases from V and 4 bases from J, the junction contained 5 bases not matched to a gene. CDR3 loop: CASSQTGNNEKLFF. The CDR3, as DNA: TGTGCCAGCAGCCAGACAGGGAATAATGAAAAACTGTTTTTT.

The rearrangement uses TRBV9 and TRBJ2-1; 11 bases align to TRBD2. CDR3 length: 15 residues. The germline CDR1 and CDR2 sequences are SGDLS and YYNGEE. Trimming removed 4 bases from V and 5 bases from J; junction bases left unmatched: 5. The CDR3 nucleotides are TGTGCCAGCAGCTACGGGGGACTAGCGGACAATGAGCAGTTCTTC. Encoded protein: CASSYGGLADNEQFF.

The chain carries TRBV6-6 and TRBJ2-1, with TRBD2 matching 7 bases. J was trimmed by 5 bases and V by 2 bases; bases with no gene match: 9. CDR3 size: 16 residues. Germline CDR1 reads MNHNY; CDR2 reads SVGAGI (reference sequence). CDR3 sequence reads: CASSYGRGGRDNEQFF. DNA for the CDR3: TGTGCCAGCAGTTACGGCCGTGGCGGGAGAGACAATGAGCAGTTCTTC.

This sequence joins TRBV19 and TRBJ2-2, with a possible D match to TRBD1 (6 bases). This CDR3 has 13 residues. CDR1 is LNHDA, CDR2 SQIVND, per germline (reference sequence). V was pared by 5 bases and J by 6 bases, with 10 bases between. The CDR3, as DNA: TGTGCCAGTAGTGCAGGGGCCGCCGGGGAGCTGTTTTTT. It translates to CASSAGAAGELFF.

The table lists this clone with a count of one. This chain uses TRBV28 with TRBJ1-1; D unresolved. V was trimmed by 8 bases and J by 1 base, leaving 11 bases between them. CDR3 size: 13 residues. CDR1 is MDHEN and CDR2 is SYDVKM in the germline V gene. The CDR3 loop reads CASDNTANTEAFF. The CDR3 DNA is TGTGCCAGCGATAATACAGCGAACACTGAAGCTTTCTTT.

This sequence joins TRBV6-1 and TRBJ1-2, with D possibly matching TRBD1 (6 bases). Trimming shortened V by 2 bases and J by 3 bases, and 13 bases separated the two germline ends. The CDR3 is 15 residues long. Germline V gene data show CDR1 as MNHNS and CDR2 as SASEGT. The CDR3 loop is CASSELSQGYYGYTF. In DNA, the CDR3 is TGTGCCAGCAGTGAACTAAGTCAGGGGTACTATGGCTACACCTTC.

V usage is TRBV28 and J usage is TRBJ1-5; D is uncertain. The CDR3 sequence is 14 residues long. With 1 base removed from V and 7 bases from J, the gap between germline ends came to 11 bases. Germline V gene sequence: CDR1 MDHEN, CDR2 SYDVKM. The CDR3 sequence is CASSLSARVQPQHF. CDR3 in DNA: TGTGCCAGCAGTTTATCTGCTAGGGTGCAGCCCCAGCATTTT. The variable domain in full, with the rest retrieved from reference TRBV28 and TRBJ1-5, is DVKVTQSSRYLVKRTGEKVFLECVQDMDHENMFWYRQDPGLGLRLIYFSYDVKMKEKGDIPEGYSVSREKKERFSLILESASTNQTSMYLCASSLSARVQPQHFGDGTRLSIL.

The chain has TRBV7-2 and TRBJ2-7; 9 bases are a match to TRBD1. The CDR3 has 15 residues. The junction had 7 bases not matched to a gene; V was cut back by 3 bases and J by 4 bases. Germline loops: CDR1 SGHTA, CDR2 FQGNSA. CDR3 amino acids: CASSLAGTGRYEQYF. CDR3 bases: TGTGCCAGCAGCTTGGCCGGGACAGGGCGGTACGAGCAGTACTTC.

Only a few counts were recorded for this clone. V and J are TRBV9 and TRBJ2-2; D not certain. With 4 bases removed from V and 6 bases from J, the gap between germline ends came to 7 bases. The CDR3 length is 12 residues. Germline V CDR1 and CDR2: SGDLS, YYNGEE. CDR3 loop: CASSPVSGELFF. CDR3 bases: TGTGCCAGCAGCCCGGTCTCCGGGGAGCTGTTTTTT.

This CDR3 is CASSYYDSAKLFF. As DNA, the CDR3 is TGTGCCAGCAGTTACTACGACAGCGCAAAACTGTTTTTT. The V and J genes are TRBV6-5 and TRBJ1-4, with D possibly being TRBD1 (5 bases). The CDR3 is made up of 13 amino acids. Between the trimmed V and J ends, which lost 1 base and 10 bases, there was a span of 10 bases. Germline CDR1 MNHEY, CDR2 SVGAGI.

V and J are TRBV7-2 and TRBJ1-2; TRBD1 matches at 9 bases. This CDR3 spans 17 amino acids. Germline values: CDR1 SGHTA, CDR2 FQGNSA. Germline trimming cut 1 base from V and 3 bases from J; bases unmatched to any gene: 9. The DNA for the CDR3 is TGTGCCAGCAGCTTAGGAGGAACAGGGGGCTCGGACTATGGCTACACCTTC. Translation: CASSLGGTGGSDYGYTF.

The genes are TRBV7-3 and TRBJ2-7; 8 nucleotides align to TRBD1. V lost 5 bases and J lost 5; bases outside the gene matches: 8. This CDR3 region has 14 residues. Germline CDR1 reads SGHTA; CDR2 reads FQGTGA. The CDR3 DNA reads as TGTGCCAGCAGCCCGACAGGGGTTGTCCACGAGCAGTACTTC. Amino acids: CASSPTGVVHEQYF.

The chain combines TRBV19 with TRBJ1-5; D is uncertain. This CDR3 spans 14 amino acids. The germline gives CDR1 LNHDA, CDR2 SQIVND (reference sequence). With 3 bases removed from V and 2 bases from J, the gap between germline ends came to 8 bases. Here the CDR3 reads CASSMGVRNQPQHF. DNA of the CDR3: TGTGCCAGTAGTATGGGCGTTCGCAATCAGCCCCAGCATTTT.

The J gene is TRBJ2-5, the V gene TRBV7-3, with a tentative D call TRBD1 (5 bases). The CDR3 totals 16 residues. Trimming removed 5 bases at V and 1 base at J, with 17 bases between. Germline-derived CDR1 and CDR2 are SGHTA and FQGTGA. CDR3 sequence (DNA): TGTGCCAGCAGCCAAATGGGGCCGACGAGCCAAGAGACCCAGTACTTC. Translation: CASSQMGPTSQETQYF.

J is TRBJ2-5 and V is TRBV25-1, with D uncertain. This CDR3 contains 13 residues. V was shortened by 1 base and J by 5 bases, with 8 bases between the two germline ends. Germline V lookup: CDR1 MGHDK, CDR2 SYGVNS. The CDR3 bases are TGTGCCAGCAGTGAATCCCCGCGCGAGACCCAGTACTTC. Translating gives CASSESPRETQYF. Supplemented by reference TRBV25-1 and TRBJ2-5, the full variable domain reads EADIYQTPRYLVIGTGKKITLECSQTMGHDKMYWYQQDPGMELHLIHYSYGVNSTEKGDLSSESTVSRIRTEHFPLTLESARPSHTSQYLCASSESPRETQYFGPGTRLLVL.

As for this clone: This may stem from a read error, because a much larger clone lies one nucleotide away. DNA of the CDR3: TGTGCCAGCAGCCCTAACTACGAGCAGTACTTC. Amino acid sequence: CASSPNYEQYF. The chain recombines TRBV7-8 with TRBJ2-7; D gene ambiguous. Germline CDR1 SGHVS, CDR2 FQNEAQ. The CDR3 totals 11 residues. V was clipped by 5 bases and J by 3 bases, with 5 bases between them.